Listed here are 24 T cell receptor beta chains from one sample, sequenced in a study of spatial heterogeneity in lung cancer. TCRdb re-called the 5' RACE reads with MiXCR, one entry per CDR3 protein. The table records 55,000 to 75,000 distinct CDR3 sequences, 8% to 9% of them present only once. This sample's time point: blood at routine non-recurrence follow-up after resection. The sample consisted of PBMCs, taken at follow-up. The receptor source for this set is a female donor with early-stage non-small cell lung cancer.

V and J are TRBV7-2 and TRBJ2-1; 13 nucleotides match TRBD2. The CDR3 covers 15 residues. Germline loops: CDR1 SGHTA, CDR2 FQGNSA. With 5 bases clipped from V and 7 bases from J, the junction kept 5 bases outside the gene matches. The CDR3 sequence is CASSIGLAGVNEQFF. CDR3 bases: TGTGCCAGCAGCATAGGACTAGCGGGAGTTAATGAGCAGTTCTTC.

This clonotype was counted ten times or more. V gene TRBV27 combines with J gene TRBJ1-6, with no clear D. The V gene's germline CDR1 is MNHEY and CDR2 SMNVEV (reference sequence). This CDR3 is built from 12 residues. V was shortened by 3 bases and J by 9 bases, with 6 bases between the two germline ends. CDR3 coding DNA: TGTGCCAGCAGTTTTGAAGGTTCACCCCTCCACTTT. Amino acids: CASSFEGSPLHF.

Comments on this clonotype: Just one base apart from a much larger clone, this may be a read error. V gene TRBV5-1 combines with J gene TRBJ2-1; the D gene is possibly TRBD1 (5 bases). Trimming shortened V by 0 bases and J by 12 bases, and 16 bases separated the two germline ends. In germline, CDR1 is SGHRS, CDR2 YFSETQ. The CDR3 totals 14 residues. CDR3 nucleotide sequence: TGCGCCAGCAGCTTGGCACCACAGGTCGTCGGGCAGTTCTTC. The encoded protein is CASSLAPQVVGQFF. Based on the CDR3 plus reference TRBV5-1 and TRBJ2-1, the full variable domain is KAGVTQTPRYLIKTRGQQVTLSCSPISGHRSVSWYQQTPGQGLQFLFEYFSETQRNKGNFPGRFSGRQFSNSRSEMNVSTLELGDSALYLCASSLAPQVVGQFFGPGTRLTVL.

The table lists this clonotype with many counts. V and J are TRBV24-1 and TRBJ1-2; no reliable D call. Germline CDR1 and CDR2: KGHDR and SFDVKD. Trimming left V 3 bases short and J 1 base short, with 5 bases between. The CDR3 extends over 13 amino acids. CDR3 DNA sequence: TGTGCCACCAGTGATCACCTTAACTATGGCTACACCTTC. The encoded protein is CATSDHLNYGYTF.

This clonotype was recorded many times. The chain couples TRBV18 to TRBJ2-5; 13 nucleotides align to TRBD2. The CDR3 covers 17 residues. V dropped 3 bases and J dropped 2; count of bases not matched to a gene: 6. Germline lookup yields CDR1 KGHSH and CDR2 LQKENI. The chain's CDR3 is CASSPGLAGPAQETQYF. CDR3 DNA: TGTGCCAGCTCACCGGGACTAGCGGGACCCGCTCAAGAGACCCAGTACTTC.

Only a few counts were recorded for this clonotype. The chain is built from TRBV2 and TRBJ2-7, with D perhaps given as TRBD1 or TRBD2 (5 bases each). The CDR3 loop spans 15 amino acids. Germline V gene lookup returns CDR1 SNHLY and CDR2 FYNNEI. V was cut by 4 bases and J by 5 bases, with 18 bases left in between. DNA for the CDR3: TGTGCCAGCAGTGTATGGCCCGAGGGGTTAGACGAGCAGTACTTC. Protein product: CASSVWPEGLDEQYF.

This clonotype was seen many times. The chain recombines TRBV3-1 with TRBJ2-5; 9 bases are shared with TRBD1. The germline CDR1 and CDR2 sequences are LGHDT and YNNKEL (reference sequence). V dropped 2 bases and J dropped 0; count of bases not matched to a gene: 7. CDR3 length: 17 residues. The CDR3 region has the DNA TGTGCCAGCAGCCAATACCGACAGGGGGACTACCAAGAGACCCAGTACTTC. Its protein is CASSQYRQGDYQETQYF.

This clonotype has a count of ten or more. The chain is built from TRBV28 and TRBJ2-5, with D tentatively TRBD1 (5 bases). V was pared by 6 bases and J by 1 base, with 21 bases between. The CDR3 is made up of 17 amino acids. Looked up from germline, CDR1 is MDHEN and CDR2 is SYDVKM. The CDR3 DNA follows: TGTGCCAGCAGCCGAACGGGCCCCAGGGTGCTCCAAGAGACCCAGTACTTC. This sequence encodes CASSRTGPRVLQETQYF.

This clonotype has at least ten counts. The gene calls are TRBV7-2 and TRBJ2-1; D tentatively fits TRBD1 or TRBD2 (5 bases each). The CDR3 has 15 amino acids. V dropped 0 bases and J dropped 0 bases, with 6 bases sitting between them. The germline CDR1 and CDR2 sequences are SGHTA and FQGNSA. The CDR3 protein is CASSLAGTSYNEQFF. The CDR3 DNA sequence: TGTGCCAGCAGCTTAGCAGGGACCTCCTACAATGAGCAGTTCTTC.

There are many counts of this clonotype. The V and J genes are TRBV5-1 and TRBJ1-5; no clear D. The CDR3 sequence is 13 residues long. Trimming removed 4 bases at V and 6 bases at J, with 11 bases between. Germline V lookup: CDR1 SGHRS, CDR2 YFSETQ. This chain's CDR3 is CASSLGGIQPQHF. CDR3 nucleotide sequence: TGCGCCAGCAGCCTTGGAGGGATTCAGCCCCAGCATTTT.

The table lists this clonotype with many counts. The CDR3 DNA sequence: TGTGCCAGCAGCCAAGGAGGGGAGACAGGGGGCTTAAGTGAAGCTTTCTTT. Translation: CASSQGGETGGLSEAFF. V usage is TRBV4-2 and J usage is TRBJ1-1; TRBD1 matches at 10 bases. Trimming at V came to 1 base and at J to 7 bases, leaving 12 bases not matched to a gene. The CDR3 contains 17 residues. Germline CDR1 and CDR2: LGHNA and YNFKEQ.

The rearrangement joins TRBV7-2 to TRBJ1-2; no reliable D call. Germline CDR1 SGHTA, CDR2 FQGNSA. V was shortened by 5 bases and J by 5 bases, with 12 bases between the two germline ends. This CDR3 contains 13 residues. CDR3 residues: CASSHDGQYGYTF. The CDR3, as DNA: TGTGCCAGCAGCCACGACGGGCAATATGGCTACACCTTC.

This clonotype was recorded many times. The V call is TRBV6-6, the J call TRBJ2-5; possibly TRBD1 for D (5 bases). V was cut by 7 bases and J by 7 bases, with 16 bases left in between. Germline assignment: CDR1 MNHNY and CDR2 SVGAGI (reference sequence). The length of the CDR3 is 13 residues. As DNA, the CDR3 is TGTGCCAGCACCACGGACACCAAAGGGACCCAGTACTTC. As protein: CASTTDTKGTQYF.

This clonotype was counted at least ten times. The chain links TRBV28 to TRBJ2-3; 13 nucleotides line up with TRBD2. The germline CDR1 and CDR2 sequences are MDHEN and SYDVKM. This CDR3 region has 16 residues. V lost 5 bases and J lost 1; bases outside the gene matches: 3. In DNA, the CDR3 is TGTGCCAGCAGTAGCGGGACTAGCGGGGGCACAGATACGCAGTATTTT. This translates into CASSSGTSGGTDTQYF.

This clonotype was found many times. The chain combines TRBV4-2 with TRBJ2-7, with 7 nucleotides matching TRBD2. The CDR3 has 17 residues. Germline V gene lookup returns CDR1 LGHNA and CDR2 YNFKEQ. The J segment lost 3 bases and the V segment lost 0 bases, leaving 11 bases of the junction unmatched. CDR3 in amino acids: CASSQDSRVAGLYEQYF. The CDR3 DNA reads as TGTGCCAGCAGCCAAGATTCGCGGGTAGCGGGCCTCTACGAGCAGTACTTC.

In its sample, this clonotype was seen many times. A junction end diverges from the germline sequence, so it may reflect a read error. The chain combines TRBV15 with TRBJ2-5; TRBD2 aligns across 8 bases. Germline assignment: CDR1 LNHNV and CDR2 YYDKDF (reference sequence). CDR3 length equals 18 residues. CDR3 DNA sequence: TGTGCCACCAGGAGAGTCGACGGGGGGGTGCGGCAGCAAGAGACCCAGTACTTC. Translating gives CATRRVDGGVRQQETQYF. Full variable domain (outside the CDR3, taken from reference TRBV15 and TRBJ2-5): DAMVIQNPRYQVTQFGKPVTLSCSQTLNHNVMYWYQQKSSQAPKLLFHYYDKDFNNEADTPDNFQSRRPNTSFCFLDIRSPGLGDTAMYLCATRRVDGGVRQQETQYFGPGTRLLVL.

CDR3 sequence: CASSLGQEDEQFF. The DNA of the CDR3 is TGTGCCAGCAGTTTAGGTCAGGAGGATGAGCAGTTCTTC. The rearrangement joins TRBV27 to TRBJ2-1, with D possibly matching TRBD2 (5 bases). The V gene lost 2 bases and the J gene lost 8 bases, with 10 bases spanning the gap. Germline CDR1 MNHEY, CDR2 SMNVEV (reference sequence). This CDR3 spans 13 amino acids.

This clonotype was recorded at least ten times. The chain carries TRBV28 and TRBJ2-1; no clear D. Germline loops: CDR1 MDHEN, CDR2 SYDVKM. The CDR3 runs 10 residues. The V end was cut by 8 bases, the J end by 8 bases, with 7 bases between. In nucleotides, the CDR3 is TGTGCCAGCGGTCCCGATGAGCAGTTCTTC. Protein product: CASGPDEQFF.

Comment on this clonotype: At one of its ends the junction is not consistent with the germline gene, which may arise from a read error. The chain links TRBV2 to TRBJ2-4; 7 bases are a match to TRBD2. The CDR3 length is 15 residues. From germline, CDR1 is SNHLY and CDR2 FYNNEI. This CDR3 reads CTSTLRSREGNIQYF. The CDR3 nucleotides read TGTACCAGCACTCTCCGGTCCAGGGAGGGAAACATTCAGTACTTC.

Many counts were recorded for this clonotype. The genes are TRBV6-5 and TRBJ2-7, with D possibly TRBD1 on 6 matching bases. Trimming took 8 bases from V and 5 from J, leaving 19 bases between them. The CDR3 spans 14 residues. Germline CDR1 MNHEY, CDR2 SVGAGI. The CDR3 reads CASGKQGAGDEQYF. In DNA form, the CDR3 reads TGTGCCAGCGGGAAACAGGGAGCAGGGGACGAGCAGTACTTC.

The sample holds a few counts of this clonotype. The gene calls are TRBV20-1 and TRBJ2-1; 11 nucleotides match TRBD2. Unmatched junction bases numbered 6, after V lost 1 base and J lost 4 bases. Germline lookup yields CDR1 DFQATT and CDR2 SNEGSKA (reference sequence). This CDR3 is built from 16 residues. This CDR3 reads CSARAPTSGEYNEQFF. In nucleotides, the CDR3 is TGCAGTGCTAGAGCTCCGACTAGCGGGGAATACAATGAGCAGTTCTTC.

The table lists this clonotype with many counts. V usage is TRBV27 and J usage is TRBJ1-1; 7 positions match TRBD1. CDR3 length: 12 residues. CDR1 and CDR2 (germline): MNHEY, SMNVEV (reference sequence). V was clipped by 5 bases and J by 10 bases; unmatched bases: 7. The CDR3 bases are TGTGCCAGCAGTCCAACAGGGGCGGGAGCTTTCTTT. Translating gives CASSPTGAGAFF.

This clonotype was detected ten times or more. The V gene is TRBV5-1, the J gene TRBJ1-6; D perhaps matches TRBD1 (5 bases). Germline-derived CDR1 and CDR2 are SGHRS and YFSETQ. The V gene lost 2 bases and the J gene lost 9 bases, with 12 bases spanning the gap. The CDR3 has 14 amino acids. The DNA of the CDR3 is TGCGCCAGCAGCTTCGGGACCGCTCGTTCACCCCTCCACTTT. Residues: CASSFGTARSPLHF. Variable domain in full (rest from reference TRBV5-1 and TRBJ1-6): KAGVTQTPRYLIKTRGQQVTLSCSPISGHRSVSWYQQTPGQGLQFLFEYFSETQRNKGNFPGRFSGRQFSNSRSEMNVSTLELGDSALYLCASSFGTARSPLHFGNGTRLTVT.

This clonotype was found many times. The chain has TRBV28 and TRBJ2-5; 7 bases align to TRBD2. Germline assignment: CDR1 MDHEN and CDR2 SYDVKM. The CDR3 extends over 15 amino acids. V was pared by 6 bases and J by 4 bases, with 11 bases of the junction left unmatched. The CDR3 protein is CASRQGERDLETQYF. DNA of the CDR3: TGTGCCAGCAGGCAAGGGGAGCGGGATTTAGAGACCCAGTACTTC.